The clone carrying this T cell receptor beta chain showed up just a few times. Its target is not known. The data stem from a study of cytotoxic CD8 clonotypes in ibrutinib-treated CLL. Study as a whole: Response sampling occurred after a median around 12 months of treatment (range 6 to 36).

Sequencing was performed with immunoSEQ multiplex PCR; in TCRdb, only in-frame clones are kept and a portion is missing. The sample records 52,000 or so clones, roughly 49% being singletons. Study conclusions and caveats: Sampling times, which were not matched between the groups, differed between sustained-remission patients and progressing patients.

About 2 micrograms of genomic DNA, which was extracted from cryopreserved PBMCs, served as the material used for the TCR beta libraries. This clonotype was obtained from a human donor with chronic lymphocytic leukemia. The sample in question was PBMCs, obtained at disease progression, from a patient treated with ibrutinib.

DNA of the CDR3: TGTGCCAGCAGCCGACAGGGAAGTGGAAACACCATATATTTT. As protein: CASSRQGSGNTIYF. The V gene is TRBV7-2, the J gene TRBJ1-3; 7 bases map to TRBD1. Germline V gene lookup returns CDR1 SGHTA and CDR2 FQGNSA. Germline trimming cut 5 bases from V and 3 bases from J; bases unmatched to any gene: 4. The CDR3 has 14 residues.